The 16 T cell receptor beta chains reported below all come from one sample, sequenced in a study of blood T cell repertoires in COVID-19. TCRdb keeps only in-frame clones here, not all; method: immunoSEQ multiplex PCR. The data show roughly 200,000 clones, 82% seen once. Sequences were obtained from PBMCs or T cells enriched from blood (not recorded which). These receptors originate from a man aged 40-49 years who had recovered from COVID-19.

The sample holds a few counts of this clone. The rearrangement joins TRBV5-6 to TRBJ2-1; tentatively, D is TRBD2 (6 bases). Germline CDR1 SGHDT, CDR2 YYEEEE. CDR3 length: 11 residues. V shed 7 bases and J shed 10 bases, with 12 bases lying between them. CDR3 nucleotide sequence: TGTGCCAGCGGCGGGGTCAGGGAGCAGTTCTTC. Residues: CASGGVREQFF.

The chain uses TRBV7-3 and TRBJ2-1; 12 bases agree with TRBD2. Germline CDR1 is SGHTA and CDR2 is FQGTGA. V lost 5 bases and J lost 9; bases outside the gene matches: 8. There are 15 residues in the CDR3. CDR3: CASSQMTSGRSEQFF. DNA of the CDR3: TGTGCCAGCAGCCAAATGACTAGCGGGAGATCTGAGCAGTTCTTC.

This rearrangement joins TRBV3-1 (or the pseudogene TRBV3-2) to TRBJ2-5; D might be TRBD2 (5 bases). Trimming took off 4 bases at V and 5 bases at J, with 14 bases between the two ends. The CDR3 totals 14 residues. Germline CDR1 LGHDT, CDR2 YNNKEL (reference sequence). Here the CDR3 DNA reads TGTGCCAGCAGCCTCCTGAGCGGTAGCGAGACCCAGTACTTC. Translated, it gives CASSLLSGSETQYF.

This clone occurred a few times. V is TRBV7-3 and J is TRBJ2-5; a weak D match, TRBD2 (6 bases). The CDR3 has 13 amino acids. Germline V CDR1 and CDR2: SGHTA, FQGTGA. The V end was cut by 5 bases, the J end by 5 bases, with 12 bases between. This CDR3 is CASSPRLGETQYF. CDR3 nucleotides: TGTGCCAGCAGCCCCAGACTAGGGGAGACCCAGTACTTC.

The chain recombines TRBV27 with TRBJ2-1, with D tentatively TRBD2 (5 bases). CDR1 and CDR2 from the germline V gene are MNHEY and SMNVEV (reference sequence). The CDR3 loop spans 15 amino acids. The V end was cut by 3 bases, the J end by 0 bases, with 9 bases between. DNA for the CDR3: TGTGCCAGCAGTTTCGGACTGAACTCCTACAATGAGCAGTTCTTC. Translated, it gives CASSFGLNSYNEQFF.

This clone occurred a few times. The chain joins TRBV30 to TRBJ1-2, with 9 bases aligning to TRBD1. The V segment lost 3 bases and the J segment 8 bases; nucleotides outside the gene matches: 7. CDR1 and CDR2 from the germline V gene are GTSNPN and SVGIG (reference sequence). This CDR3 region has 13 residues. Written as DNA, the CDR3 is TGTGCCTGGAGCGGACAGGGGCTCCGGGGCTACACCTTC. Amino acids: CAWSGQGLRGYTF.

This clone was seen once. V usage is TRBV5-6 and J usage is TRBJ1-5; a possible D gene is TRBD1 (5 bases). With 6 bases removed from V and 6 bases from J, the gap between germline ends came to 16 bases. The V gene's germline CDR1 is SGHDT and CDR2 YYEEEE. This CDR3 comprises 14 residues. The DNA of the CDR3 is TGTGCCAGCACCGTGGGGCAGAGGACTCAGCCCCAGCATTTT. It encodes CASTVGQRTQPQHF.

The V call is TRBV28, the J call TRBJ2-5; TRBD2 aligns across 9 bases. This CDR3 has 14 residues. The junction had 1 base not matched to a gene; V was cut back by 3 bases and J by 2 bases. The germline CDR1 and CDR2 sequences are MDHEN and SYDVKM. CDR3 bases: TGTGCCAGCAGTTTGACTAGCGGACAAGAGACCCAGTACTTC. It codes for CASSLTSGQETQYF.

CDR3 in amino acids: CASSFRTGSTDTQYF. The CDR3 nucleotides are TGTGCCAGCAGCTTTCGGACTGGCTCCACAGATACGCAGTATTTT. The chain employs TRBV13 and TRBJ2-3, with a tentative D call TRBD2 (5 bases). The CDR3 has 15 amino acids. V lost 3 bases and J lost 2, with 12 bases in between. Per germline, CDR1 PRHDT and CDR2 FYEKMQ (reference sequence).

This clone was observed a single time. V usage is TRBV6-1 and J usage is TRBJ2-1, with a possible D match to TRBD1 (6 bases). Trimming pared 2 bases from V and 4 bases from J, leaving 15 bases between. The CDR3 covers 16 residues. Per germline, CDR1 MNHNS and CDR2 SASEGT. This CDR3 is CASSERTGRLYNEQFF. CDR3 in DNA: TGTGCCAGCAGTGAAAGAACAGGGAGATTATACAATGAGCAGTTCTTC.

The chain uses TRBV7-4 and TRBJ2-7; no reliable D call. V was trimmed by 3 bases and J by 4 bases, leaving 7 bases between them. Germline values: CDR1 SGHVT, CDR2 SQSDAQ. The CDR3 is made up of 12 amino acids. CDR3: CASSFGVYEQYV. DNA of the CDR3: TGTGCCAGCAGCTTCGGAGTGTACGAGCAGTACGTC.

The chain is built from TRBV5-1 and TRBJ1-3; 10 bases are a match to TRBD1. Germline CDR1 is SGHRS and CDR2 is YFSETQ. The length of the CDR3 is 16 residues. The trim removed 4 bases at V and 0 bases at J, leaving 4 bases unmatched. The CDR3 protein is CASSPRTGGSGNTIYF. In nucleotides, the CDR3 is TGCGCCAGCAGCCCCCGGACAGGGGGCTCTGGAAACACCATATATTTT.

The chain employs TRBV7-9 and TRBJ1-1; D gene unclear. CDR3 length: 16 residues. Trimming took off 5 bases at V and 0 bases at J, with 16 bases between the two ends. Germline V gene sequence: CDR1 SEHNR, CDR2 FQNEAQ (reference sequence). For the CDR3, the DNA is TGTGCCAGCAGCCCCGGGTCTGCTGACCTGAACACTGAAGCTTTCTTT. Its protein is CASSPGSADLNTEAFF. Combining the CDR3 with reference TRBV7-9 and TRBJ1-1 gives the whole variable domain DTGVSQNPRHKITKRGQNVTFRCDPISEHNRLYWYRQTLGQGPEFLTYFQNEAQLEKSRLLSDRFSAERPKGSFSTLEIQRTEQGDSAMYLCASSPGSADLNTEAFFGQGTRLTVV.

The chain combines TRBV28 with TRBJ2-7; 7 nucleotides align to TRBD1. Trimming at V came to 5 bases and at J to 5 bases, leaving 9 bases not matched to a gene. Germline CDR1 is MDHEN and CDR2 is SYDVKM. The CDR3 has 14 amino acids. CDR3 coding DNA: TGTGCCAGCAGTGCAGGACAGGTAGGGGACGAGCAGTACTTC. Protein sequence: CASSAGQVGDEQYF.

The chain employs TRBV6-5 and TRBJ2-5; 11 bases are a match to TRBD2. Germline loops: CDR1 MNHEY, CDR2 SVGAGI. The V and J ends lost 6 bases and 4 bases, in that order; junction bases with no gene match: 4. This CDR3 region has 14 residues. The DNA of the CDR3 is TGTGCCAGCAGGTCCGGGACTAGCGGAGAGACCCAGTACTTC. Its protein product is CASRSGTSGETQYF.

This chain links TRBV7-2 with TRBJ1-1; no clear D gene. The CDR3 spans 14 residues. CDR1 and CDR2 (germline): SGHTA, FQGNSA. Trimming left V 4 bases short and J 7 bases short, with 16 bases between. CDR3 protein: CASSSDPRAGEAFF. DNA of the CDR3: TGTGCCAGCAGCTCCGACCCCCGGGCGGGTGAAGCTTTCTTT.